This passage covers 23 T cell receptor beta chains from one sample sequenced in a study of CD8 T cells in Susac syndrome. RNA amounts of roughly 0.5 to 1 ug underwent reverse transcription with random hexamers. TCRdb independently ran MiXCR on the immunoSEQ multiplex PCR reads; one entry per CDR3 protein. Among about 100,000 distinct CDR3 sequences, 95% were seen once, and the ten largest hold roughly 0.29%. Sequenced sample: CD8+ T cells from PBMCs. These receptors were taken from a human donor with Susac syndrome.

The chain is built from TRBV4-1 and TRBJ1-4; no clear D. The CDR3 loop spans 13 amino acids. Per the germline V gene, CDR1 is MGHRA and CDR2 is YSYEKL. The V gene lost 3 bases and the J gene lost 11 bases, with 13 bases spanning the gap. The CDR3 reads CASSQGRARKLFF. CDR3 nucleotides: TGCGCCAGCAGCCAGGGTAGAGCGCGGAAACTGTTTTTT.

V gene TRBV11-2 combines with J gene TRBJ2-1; D is undetermined. Germline CDR1 is SGHAT and CDR2 is FQNNGV. V was clipped by 2 bases and J by 0 bases, with 11 bases between them. This CDR3 has 16 residues. Written as DNA, the CDR3 is TGTGCCAGCAGCTTAATCCGGGCCAGCTCCTACAATGAGCAGTTCTTC. Encoded protein: CASSLIRASSYNEQFF.

This clonotype was seen a single time. This chain connects TRBV19 to TRBJ1-5; D remains ambiguous. This CDR3 has 14 residues. Trimming stripped 6 bases from V and 6 bases from J, with 15 bases between. The V gene's germline CDR1 is LNHDA and CDR2 SQIVND (reference sequence). The CDR3 sequence is CASSPPAGGQPQHF. In DNA form, the CDR3 reads TGTGCCAGTAGCCCACCGGCGGGTGGTCAGCCCCAGCATTTT.

CDR3 coding DNA: TGTGCCAGCAGTTTCCCTCACAGCTCCTACGAGCAGTACTTC. Translating it yields CASSFPHSSYEQYF. The chain is built from TRBV28 and TRBJ2-7; no definite D call. The CDR3 sequence is 14 residues long. Trimming pared 3 bases from V and 0 bases from J, leaving 9 bases between. Looked up from germline, CDR1 is MDHEN and CDR2 is SYDVKM.

V gene TRBV5-1 combines with J gene TRBJ2-1; D gene unclear. Germline V gives CDR1 SGHRS, CDR2 YFSETQ. V lost 5 bases, J lost 0 bases, and 12 bases lay in between. The CDR3 runs to 15 residues. The CDR3 nucleotides are TGCGCCAGCAGTCAGTCCCTGGGCTCCTACAATGAGCAGTTCTTC. This translates into CASSQSLGSYNEQFF.

This chain uses TRBV6-4 with TRBJ2-3; TRBD2 matches at 10 bases. V was pared by 5 bases and J by 0 bases, with 2 bases of the junction left unmatched. The CDR3 extends over 15 amino acids. CDR1 and CDR2 from the germline V gene are MRHNA and SNTAGT. CDR3 sequence: CASSPTSGSTDTQYF. The CDR3 DNA sequence: TGTGCCAGCAGTCCGACTAGCGGGAGCACAGATACGCAGTATTTT.

The chain couples TRBV29-1 to TRBJ2-3; D is uncertain. The CDR3 is 11 residues long. V shed 7 bases and J shed 2 bases, with 7 bases lying between them. The V gene's germline CDR1 is SQVTM and CDR2 ANQGSEA. CDR3 coding DNA: TGCAGCGCTGGACCCACAGATACGCAGTATTTT. Its translation: CSAGPTDTQYF.

This CDR3 is CSASEGSQPQHF. In DNA form, the CDR3 reads TGCAGTGCTAGTGAGGGAAGCCAGCCCCAGCATTTT. The rearrangement links TRBV20-1 to TRBJ1-5; D uncertain. Germline CDR1 reads DFQATT; CDR2 reads SNEGSKA (reference sequence). CDR3 length: 12 amino acids. V dropped 3 bases and J dropped 7 bases, with 10 bases sitting between them.

The gene calls are TRBV10-3 and TRBJ1-2; D not resolved. This CDR3 comprises 12 residues. In germline, CDR1 is ENHRY, CDR2 SYGVKD. Trimming cost V 6 bases and J 6 bases, with 11 bases left between them. CDR3 protein: CAIRGSMDGYTF. CDR3 nucleotide sequence: TGTGCCATCAGAGGGTCCATGGATGGCTACACCTTC.

The V and J genes are TRBV6-1 and TRBJ2-5; 7 nucleotides match TRBD2. V lost 10 bases and J lost 4; bases outside the gene matches: 9. CDR3 size: 13 residues. In germline, CDR1 is MNHNS, CDR2 SASEGT. CDR3 loop: CANGDYNAETQYF. CDR3 DNA: TGTGCCAATGGGGACTACAACGCAGAGACCCAGTACTTC.

The chain couples TRBV5-6 to TRBJ2-7; TRBD1 matches 9 bases. Per the germline V gene, CDR1 is SGHDT and CDR2 is YYEEEE. The CDR3 spans 15 residues. V trimming: 1 base; J trimming: 2 bases; junction bases outside the gene matches: 4. The CDR3 coding sequence is TGTGCCAGCAGCTTGCAGGGACAGGGCCCCTACGAGCAGTACTTC. Translation gives CASSLQGQGPYEQYF.

This clonotype was seen just once. The rearrangement uses TRBV7-9 and TRBJ2-7; D remains unclear. The V gene's germline CDR1 is SEHNR and CDR2 FQNEAQ (reference sequence). Trimming removed 7 bases at V and 7 bases at J, with 17 bases between. CDR3 length equals 13 residues. In DNA form, the CDR3 reads TGTGCCAGCATCCTAGATGAAGGGAAAGAGCAGTACTTC. It codes for CASILDEGKEQYF. Drawing the rest from reference TRBV7-9 and TRBJ2-7, the complete variable domain is DTGVSQNPRHKITKRGQNVTFRCDPISEHNRLYWYRQTLGQGPEFLTYFQNEAQLEKSRLLSDRFSAERPKGSFSTLEIQRTEQGDSAMYLCASILDEGKEQYFGPGTRLTVT.

The gene calls are TRBV27 and TRBJ1-1, with TRBD1 identical over 9 bases. Trimming removed 6 bases from V and 8 bases from J; junction bases left unmatched: 13. The germline gives CDR1 MNHEY, CDR2 SMNVEV (reference sequence). This CDR3 comprises 15 residues. CDR3 sequence reads: CASSPVGSGQGEAFF. CDR3 DNA sequence: TGTGCCAGCAGCCCGGTCGGGTCGGGACAGGGAGAAGCTTTCTTT.

This clonotype has just one count. The V gene is TRBV19, the J gene TRBJ1-1; D gene unclear. Germline V lookup: CDR1 LNHDA, CDR2 SQIVND (reference sequence). V lost 3 bases and J lost 5, with 10 bases in between. The CDR3 sequence is 13 residues long. The DNA for the CDR3 is TGTGCCAGTAGTATGGTCGTCCAGACTGAAGCTTTCTTT. Translated: CASSMVVQTEAFF.

The chain joins TRBV6-1 to TRBJ2-6, with TRBD2 as a possible D gene (5 bases). Per the germline V gene, CDR1 is MNHNS and CDR2 is SASEGT. CDR3 length: 17 amino acids. The V gene lost 0 bases and the J gene lost 2 bases, with 11 bases spanning the gap. The DNA for the CDR3 is TGTGCCAGCAGTGAAGCGGACGGAGGAACTGGGGCCAACGTCCTGACTTTC. The encoded protein is CASSEADGGTGANVLTF.

The chain has TRBV29-1 and TRBJ2-5; a weak D match, TRBD2 (7 bases). Germline CDR1 SQVTM, CDR2 ANQGSEA. The CDR3 covers 18 residues. The germline V and J ends were trimmed by 6 bases and 2 bases, with 28 bases remaining between them. The DNA of the CDR3 is TGCAGCGTCTACCTTAGGGGGGAGGGCCAGTTTCGTCAAGAGACCCAGTACTTC. The encoded protein is CSVYLRGEGQFRQETQYF.

This chain links TRBV6-5 with TRBJ2-7; 10 nucleotides match TRBD2. The CDR3 contains 14 residues. The junction had 5 bases not matched to a gene; V was cut back by 3 bases and J by 6 bases. Germline V CDR1 and CDR2: MNHEY, SVGAGI. CDR3 sequence: CASSYGLAGAEQYF. The DNA of the CDR3 is TGTGCCAGCAGTTATGGTCTAGCGGGAGCCGAGCAGTACTTC.

The chain uses TRBV3-1 and TRBJ2-7, with 10 bases lining up with TRBD2. The V gene's germline CDR1 is LGHDT and CDR2 YNNKEL (reference sequence). This CDR3 contains 14 residues. The V gene end was trimmed by 4 bases and the J gene end by 5 bases; junction bases not matched to a gene: 5. For the CDR3, the DNA is TGTGCCAGCAGCCTGGCTAGCGGGGGAAACGAGCAGTACTTC. Protein product: CASSLASGGNEQYF.

This CDR3 reads CATSPRGLGTDTQYF. DNA of the CDR3: TGTGCCACCAGCCCCAGGGGGCTGGGCACAGATACGCAGTATTTT. This sequence joins TRBV15 and TRBJ2-3; 8 bases are shared with TRBD1. J lost 1 base, V lost 5 bases, and 5 bases had no gene match. CDR1 and CDR2 from the germline V gene are LNHNV and YYDKDF (reference sequence). CDR3 length equals 15 residues. The entire variable domain, with the rest obtained from reference TRBV15 and TRBJ2-3, is as follows: DAMVIQNPRYQVTQFGKPVTLSCSQTLNHNVMYWYQQKSSQAPKLLFHYYDKDFNNEADTPDNFQSRRPNTSFCFLDIRSPGLGDTAMYLCATSPRGLGTDTQYFGPGTRLTVL.

The chain combines TRBV6-5 with TRBJ1-6, with TRBD1 matching 7 bases. The CDR3 runs to 15 residues. Germline V CDR1 and CDR2: MNHEY, SVGAGI. The ends lost 5 bases at V and 4 bases at J; junction bases unmatched: 5. The CDR3 region is CASSAGTVYNSPLHF. CDR3 bases: TGTGCCAGCAGTGCCGGGACAGTTTATAATTCACCCCTCCACTTT.

V usage is TRBV5-4 and J usage is TRBJ2-2; D gene uncertain. The germline gives CDR1 SGHNT, CDR2 YYREEE (reference sequence). Trimming pared 10 bases from V and 0 bases from J, leaving 10 bases between. The CDR3 totals 13 residues. The CDR3 here is CAFLRANTGELFF. As DNA, the CDR3 is TGTGCCTTTCTCCGGGCGAACACCGGGGAGCTGTTTTTT.

This chain joins TRBV18 and TRBJ2-4; 9 nucleotides line up with TRBD2. This CDR3 has 15 amino acids. The V and J ends lost 4 bases and 5 bases, in that order; junction bases with no gene match: 6. Germline V lookup: CDR1 KGHSH, CDR2 LQKENI. The CDR3 loop is CASSLSRLAENIQYF. The CDR3 bases are TGTGCCAGCTCACTCTCGCGACTAGCGGAAAACATTCAGTACTTC. Full variable domain (remainder filled in from reference TRBV18 and TRBJ2-4): NAGVMQNPRHLVRRRGQEARLRCSPMKGHSHVYWYRQLPEEGLKFMVYLQKENIIDESGMPKERFSAEFPKEGPSILRIQQVVRGDSAAYFCASSLSRLAENIQYFGAGTRLSVL.

J is TRBJ1-1 and V is TRBV5-1; possible D gene TRBD1, 5 bases. Germline CDR1 reads SGHRS; CDR2 reads YFSETQ. V was shortened by 6 bases and J by 2 bases, with 14 bases between the two germline ends. The CDR3 runs 14 residues. CDR3 nucleotides: TGCGCCAGCACCAATGGGGCAGGCAACACTGAAGCTTTCTTT. This encodes CASTNGAGNTEAFF.